This entry lists 8 T cell receptor beta chains sequenced from one sample in a study of T-cell reconstitution after alpha-beta-depleted transplantation in children. The TCRbeta library was prepared with unique molecular identifiers. TCRdb itself ran the PCR reads through MiXCR, one entry per CDR3 protein. The profile shows 500,000 to 600,000 distinct CDR3 sequences, over 25% of them singletons. This sample comprised PBMCs, obtained before TCRalphabeta/CD19-depleted stem cell transplant. The source of these receptors is a boy younger than two with Wiskott-Aldrich syndrome, due to receive a stem cell transplant.

This chain links TRBV20-1 with TRBJ2-2; TRBD2 is a possible D gene (5 bases). V gave up 0 bases and J gave up 0 bases, with 11 bases separating them. The CDR3 extends over 16 amino acids. CDR1 is DFQATT, CDR2 SNEGSKA, per germline (reference sequence). CDR3 sequence reads: CSARDSADSNTGELFF. The CDR3 DNA reads as TGCAGTGCTAGAGATTCGGCGGACTCGAACACCGGGGAGCTGTTTTTT.

This clonotype came up many times. V gene TRBV4-1 combines with J gene TRBJ2-1; unclear D gene. Trimming shortened V by 1 base and J by 6 bases, and 4 bases separated the two germline ends. CDR3 length: 12 amino acids. Germline V gives CDR1 MGHRA, CDR2 YSYEKL. CDR3 nucleotides: TGCGCCAGCAGCCAAGTGGCCAATGAGCAGTTCTTC. It encodes CASSQVANEQFF.

This clonotype was observed a handful of times. This chain connects TRBV7-6 to TRBJ1-5, with no clear D. V was clipped by 2 bases and J by 4 bases, with 6 bases between them. The CDR3 runs 13 residues. Germline assignment: CDR1 SGHVS and CDR2 FNYEAQ. CDR3 amino acids: CASSLHTNQPQHF. CDR3 DNA: TGTGCCAGCAGCTTACATACGAATCAGCCCCAGCATTTT.

J is TRBJ1-1 and V is TRBV20-1, with TRBD1 as a possible D gene (6 bases). This CDR3 spans 11 amino acids. Germline-derived CDR1 and CDR2 are DFQATT and SNEGSKA (reference sequence). The chain's CDR3 is CRLRGNTEAFF. CDR3 nucleotides: TGCAGACTCAGGGGGAACACTGAAGCTTTCTTT.

The chain joins TRBV12-3 or TRBV12-4 to TRBJ2-7; 9 bases align to TRBD1. The CDR3 totals 13 residues. V shed 5 bases, J shed 6 bases, and the junction held 5 bases outside the gene matches. CDR3: CASSRTGVAEQYF. CDR3 sequence (DNA): TGTGCCAGCAGTCGGACAGGGGTGGCCGAGCAGTACTTC.

This chain links TRBV7-2 with TRBJ2-1, with 12 bases identical to TRBD2. With 4 bases clipped from V and 7 bases from J, the junction kept 5 bases outside the gene matches. The germline V gene has CDR1 SGHTA and CDR2 FQGNSA. This CDR3 spans 15 amino acids. The chain's CDR3 is CASSSDGLAGNEQFF. The DNA of the CDR3 is TGTGCCAGCAGCTCAGACGGACTAGCGGGGAATGAGCAGTTCTTC.

This clonotype was observed a handful of times. This rearrangement joins TRBV7-2 to TRBJ1-2, with D perhaps matching TRBD1 (5 bases). The germline V gene has CDR1 SGHTA and CDR2 FQGNSA. There are 15 residues in the CDR3. V lost 6 bases, J lost 4 bases, and 18 bases lay in between. CDR3 nucleotide sequence: TGTGCCAGCAGTCCCGACCCAGGGAGGTTCTATGGCTACACCTTC. The encoded protein is CASSPDPGRFYGYTF.

The J gene is TRBJ2-1, the V gene TRBV6-4, with 10 bases matching TRBD2. CDR1 is MRHNA and CDR2 is SNTAGT in the germline V gene. The V segment lost 10 bases and the J segment 3 bases; nucleotides outside the gene matches: 9. The CDR3 has 15 residues. The CDR3 DNA is TGTGCCACCAGCCCTAGCGGGAGTTTCTACAATGAGCAGTTCTTC. Translation: CATSPSGSFYNEQFF.